The 14 T cell receptor beta chains presented below share a single source sample, sequenced in a study of shared clonotypes between healthy human individuals. Assay: immunoSEQ multiplex PCR; the TCRdb copy retains only in-frame clones and omits some. The data show about 1.4 million clones, around 95% seen once. Sequencing was done on a sample of naive CD4+ T cells sorted from blood. Subset noted: CD45RA+ positively selected. These receptors were collected from a man under 40 in good health.

J is TRBJ2-5 and V is TRBV5-1; D could derive from TRBD1 or TRBD2 (5 bases each). The germline CDR1 and CDR2 sequences are SGHRS and YFSETQ. The CDR3 contains 15 residues. V lost 4 bases and J 4 bases, leaving 17 bases between the germline ends. CDR3 protein: CASSLFGARGETQYF. The CDR3 coding sequence is TGCGCCAGCAGCCTGTTCGGGGCCCGAGGAGAGACCCAGTACTTC.

The chain uses TRBV5-4 and TRBJ2-1; a possible D gene is TRBD2 (6 bases). The germline gives CDR1 SGHNT, CDR2 YYREEE (reference sequence). Trimming stripped 0 bases from V and 10 bases from J, with 8 bases between. The CDR3 covers 12 residues. The CDR3 DNA is TGTGCCAGCAGCTTGGCGGGAGACGAGCAGTTCTTC. Its translation is CASSLAGDEQFF.

The rearrangement links TRBV15 to TRBJ1-4, with D hard to call. This CDR3 spans 16 amino acids. The germline V and J ends were trimmed by 0 bases and 0 bases, with 8 bases remaining between them. Germline CDR1 and CDR2: LNHNV and YYDKDF (reference sequence). In DNA, the CDR3 is TGTGCCACCAGCAGAGACGCGTCAGCAACTAATGAAAAACTGTTTTTT. Translated: CATSRDASATNEKLFF.

This sequence joins TRBV4-2 and TRBJ2-3; 8 bases align to TRBD2. This CDR3 contains 19 residues. CDR1 and CDR2 from the germline V gene are LGHNA and YNFKEQ. The J segment lost 2 bases and the V segment lost 4 bases, leaving 17 bases of the junction unmatched. CDR3 nucleotides: TGTGCCAGCAGCCCATCCTCCGGGGGGGGCACCCTGTCCACAGATACGCAGTATTTT. Its translation: CASSPSSGGGTLSTDTQYF.

The chain recombines TRBV27 with TRBJ1-5; TRBD1 is a possible D gene (5 bases). The V end was cut by 8 bases, the J end by 4 bases, with 12 bases between. This CDR3 has 13 amino acids. CDR1 is MNHEY, CDR2 SMNVEV, per germline (reference sequence). The CDR3 is CASGGLTNQPQHF. The CDR3 DNA sequence: TGTGCCAGCGGGGGACTTACGAATCAGCCCCAGCATTTT.

This rearrangement joins TRBV11-3 to TRBJ2-3, with D perhaps matching TRBD1 or TRBD2 (6 bases each). CDR1 and CDR2 (germline): SGHNT, YENEEA. The CDR3 spans 13 residues. V shed 5 bases and J shed 8 bases, with 14 bases lying between them. The CDR3 region is CASSKGGRGTQYF. The CDR3 nucleotides are TGTGCCAGCAGCAAAGGGGGGAGAGGTACGCAGTATTTT. Complete variable domain (other parts from reference TRBV11-3 and TRBJ2-3): EAGVVQSPRYKIIEKKQPVAFWCNPISGHNTLYWYLQNLGQGPELLIRYENEEAVDDSQLPKDRFSAERLKGVDSTLKIQPAELGDSAVYLCASSKGGRGTQYFGPGTRLTVL.

Only one count was recorded for this clone. The rearrangement uses TRBV5-6 and TRBJ2-3; 13 bases map to TRBD2. CDR3 length: 17 amino acids. V lost 3 bases and J lost 5; bases outside the gene matches: 9. In germline, CDR1 is SGHDT, CDR2 YYEEEE. The CDR3 DNA reads TGTGCCAGCAGCTCGATACTAGCGGGAGGGCAAATAGATACGCAGTATTTT. This translates into CASSSILAGGQIDTQYF.

This clone appeared once. This chain joins TRBV5-1 and TRBJ1-2; TRBD1 matches 9 bases. The V and J ends lost 0 bases and 5 bases, in that order; junction bases with no gene match: 17. The CDR3 loop spans 19 amino acids. The germline V gene has CDR1 SGHRS and CDR2 YFSETQ. The CDR3 DNA reads as TGCGCCAGCAGCTTGGCCTCTAGTACAGGGGGCGCCTATCCTTATGGCTACACCTTC. Residues: CASSLASSTGGAYPYGYTF. Based on the CDR3 plus reference TRBV5-1 and TRBJ1-2, the full variable domain is KAGVTQTPRYLIKTRGQQVTLSCSPISGHRSVSWYQQTPGQGLQFLFEYFSETQRNKGNFPGRFSGRQFSNSRSEMNVSTLELGDSALYLCASSLASSTGGAYPYGYTFGSGTRLTVV.

This chain links TRBV5-4 with TRBJ2-7, with 10 bases identical to TRBD1. Trimming cost V 0 bases and J 4 bases; bases outside gene matches: 4. Per germline, CDR1 SGHNT and CDR2 YYREEE (reference sequence). This CDR3 is 15 amino acids long. CDR3 coding DNA: TGTGCCAGCAGCTTGGGGGGACAGGGGCTTTACGAGCAGTACTTC. It translates to CASSLGGQGLYEQYF.

V and J are TRBV7-2 and TRBJ2-7; 8 nucleotides align to TRBD1. Germline V gives CDR1 SGHTA, CDR2 FQGNSA. The CDR3 spans 14 residues. The ends lost 5 bases at V and 2 bases at J; junction bases unmatched: 5. This CDR3 reads CASSPRQGPYEQYF. DNA for the CDR3: TGTGCCAGCAGCCCTAGACAGGGGCCCTACGAGCAGTACTTC.

With respect to this clone: Other DNA sequences from this sample encode an identical CDR3 as well. This sequence joins TRBV7-2 and TRBJ2-1, with no clear D. The CDR3 is 15 amino acids. CDR1 and CDR2 from the germline V gene are SGHTA and FQGNSA. V lost 0 bases and J 0 bases, leaving 6 bases between the germline ends. CDR3 sequence: CASSLAASSYNEQFF. The CDR3 nucleotides are TGTGCCAGCAGCTTAGCGGCGAGCTCCTACAATGAGCAGTTCTTC. Looking up the rest from reference TRBV7-2 and TRBJ2-1 gives the full variable domain: GAGVSQSPSNKVTEKGKDVELRCDPISGHTALYWYRQSLGQGLEFLIYFQGNSAPDKSGLPSDRFSAERTGGSVSTLTIQRTQQEDSAVYLCASSLAASSYNEQFFGPGTRLTVL.

The CDR3 DNA follows: TGCGCCAGCAGCCCTGGGACAGGCCAACCCTACGAGCAGTACTTC. Protein: CASSPGTGQPYEQYF. The chain has TRBV5-1 and TRBJ2-7; 8 positions agree with TRBD1. The CDR3 is 15 residues long. The germline gives CDR1 SGHRS, CDR2 YFSETQ. With 4 bases clipped from V and 2 bases from J, the junction kept 8 bases outside the gene matches.

V is TRBV6-1 and J is TRBJ2-7; 8 positions agree with TRBD1. V trimming: 5 bases; J trimming: 4 bases; junction bases outside the gene matches: 1. The CDR3 is 12 residues long. CDR1 and CDR2 from the germline V gene are MNHNS and SASEGT. CDR3 DNA sequence: TGTGCCAGCAGTAGACAGGGGTACGAGCAGTACTTC. The encoded protein is CASSRQGYEQYF.

V usage is TRBV2 and J usage is TRBJ2-5; TRBD2 agrees at 8 bases. CDR1 SNHLY and CDR2 FYNNEI come from the germline V gene. The CDR3 has 15 residues. V dropped 2 bases and J dropped 5; count of bases not matched to a gene: 7. The CDR3 DNA is TGTGCCAGCAGTGAATGGAGCGGGAGTCGGGAGACCCAGTACTTC. Its translation: CASSEWSGSRETQYF.